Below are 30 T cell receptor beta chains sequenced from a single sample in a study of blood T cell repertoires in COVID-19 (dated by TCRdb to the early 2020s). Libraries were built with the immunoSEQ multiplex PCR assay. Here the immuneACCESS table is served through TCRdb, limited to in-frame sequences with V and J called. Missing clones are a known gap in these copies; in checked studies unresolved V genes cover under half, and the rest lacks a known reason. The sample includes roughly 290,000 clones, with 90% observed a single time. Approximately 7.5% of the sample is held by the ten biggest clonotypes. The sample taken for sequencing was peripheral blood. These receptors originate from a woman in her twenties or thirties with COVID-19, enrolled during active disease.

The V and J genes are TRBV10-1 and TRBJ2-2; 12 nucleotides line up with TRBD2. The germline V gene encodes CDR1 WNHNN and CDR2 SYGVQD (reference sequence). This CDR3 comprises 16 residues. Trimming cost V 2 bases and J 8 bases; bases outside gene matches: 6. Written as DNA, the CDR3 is TGCGCCAGCAGTGAGGCGGAGACTAGCGGGAGTGGGGAGCTGTTTTTT. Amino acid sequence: CASSEAETSGSGELFF.

The DNA for the CDR3 is TGTGCCACCAGCAGAGAACAGACAAATTCACCCCTCCACTTT. This gives the protein CATSREQTNSPLHF. V and J are TRBV15 and TRBJ1-6, with unresolved D. CDR3 length equals 14 residues. In germline, CDR1 is LNHNV, CDR2 YYDKDF (reference sequence). The germline V and J ends were trimmed by 0 bases and 7 bases, with 7 bases remaining between them.

In DNA, the CDR3 is TGTGCCAGCAGCCCCTACAGCTCCTACAATGAGCAGTTCTTC. Its protein is CASSPYSSYNEQFF. V and J are TRBV7-9 and TRBJ2-1; D gene unclear. Trimming cost V 5 bases and J 0 bases, with 8 bases left between them. Germline V CDR1 and CDR2: SEHNR, FQNEAQ (reference sequence). This CDR3 comprises 14 residues.

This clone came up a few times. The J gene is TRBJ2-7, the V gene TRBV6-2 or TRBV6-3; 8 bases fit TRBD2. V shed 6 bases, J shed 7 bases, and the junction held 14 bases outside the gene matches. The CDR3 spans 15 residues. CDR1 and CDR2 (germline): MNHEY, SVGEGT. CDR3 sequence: CASSRTSWGGPEQYF. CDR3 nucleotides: TGTGCCAGCAGCCGGACTAGCTGGGGGGGTCCGGAGCAGTACTTC.

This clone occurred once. CDR3 sequence reads: CASSPRGGSDIQYF. The CDR3, as DNA: TGTGCCAGCTCACCAAGGGGGGGTTCGGACATTCAGTACTTC. The chain links TRBV18 to TRBJ2-4; D possibly corresponds to TRBD2 (7 bases). V was cut by 2 bases and J by 8 bases, with 13 bases left in between. This CDR3 spans 14 amino acids. Germline V gene lookup returns CDR1 KGHSH and CDR2 LQKENI.

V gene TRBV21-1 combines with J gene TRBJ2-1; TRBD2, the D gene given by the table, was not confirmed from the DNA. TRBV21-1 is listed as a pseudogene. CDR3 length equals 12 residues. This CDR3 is CASSKEPGEQFF. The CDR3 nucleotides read TGTGCCAGCAGCAAAGAACCGGGTGAGCAGTTCTTC.

The CDR3 DNA follows: TGTGCCAGCAGCCCACAGGGAAGTGAGCAGTTCTTC. It specifies CASSPQGSEQFF. The chain joins TRBV14 to TRBJ2-1; D may be TRBD1 (6 bases). V was shortened by 4 bases and J by 9 bases, with 10 bases between the two germline ends. Germline V gene sequence: CDR1 SGHDN, CDR2 FVKESK. The CDR3 length is 12 residues.

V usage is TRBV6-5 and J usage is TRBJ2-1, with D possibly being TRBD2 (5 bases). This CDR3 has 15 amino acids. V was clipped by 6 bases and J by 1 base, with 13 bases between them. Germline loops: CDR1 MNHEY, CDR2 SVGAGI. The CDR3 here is CASRDGLNSYNEQFF. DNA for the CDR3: TGTGCCAGCAGGGACGGACTTAATTCCTACAATGAGCAGTTCTTC.

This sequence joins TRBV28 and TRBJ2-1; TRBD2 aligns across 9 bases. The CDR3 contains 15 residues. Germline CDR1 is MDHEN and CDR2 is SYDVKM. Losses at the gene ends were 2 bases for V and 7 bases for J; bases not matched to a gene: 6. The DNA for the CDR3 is TGTGCCAGCAGTTTAGGGCTAGCGGGATGGAATGAGCAGTTCTTC. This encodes CASSLGLAGWNEQFF.

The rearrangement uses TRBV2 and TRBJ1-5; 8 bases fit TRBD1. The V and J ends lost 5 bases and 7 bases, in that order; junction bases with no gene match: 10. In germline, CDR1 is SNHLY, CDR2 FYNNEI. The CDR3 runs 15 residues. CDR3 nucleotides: TGTGCCAGCAGTAGAGAGACAGGGGCGGACCAGCCCCAGCATTTT. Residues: CASSRETGADQPQHF.

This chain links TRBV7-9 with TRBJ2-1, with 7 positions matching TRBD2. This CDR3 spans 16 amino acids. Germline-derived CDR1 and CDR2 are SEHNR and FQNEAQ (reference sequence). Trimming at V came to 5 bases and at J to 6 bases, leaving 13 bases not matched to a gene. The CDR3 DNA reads TGTGCCAGCAGCACCTTCCGGGGGAGGGGAATCAATGAGCAGTTCTTC. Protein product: CASSTFRGRGINEQFF.

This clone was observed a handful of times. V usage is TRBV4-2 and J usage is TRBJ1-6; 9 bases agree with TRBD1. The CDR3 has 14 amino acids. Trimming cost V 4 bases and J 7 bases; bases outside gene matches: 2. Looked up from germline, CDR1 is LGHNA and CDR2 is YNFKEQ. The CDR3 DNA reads TGTGCCAGCAGCCTAGGACAGGGGAATTCACCCCTCCACTTT. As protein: CASSLGQGNSPLHF.

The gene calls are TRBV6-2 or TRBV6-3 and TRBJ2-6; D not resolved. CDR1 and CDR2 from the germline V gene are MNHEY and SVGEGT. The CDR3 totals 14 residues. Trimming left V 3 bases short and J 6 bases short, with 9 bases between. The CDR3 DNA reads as TGTGCCAGCAGTTATCACGAGAAGGCCAACGTCCTGACTTTC. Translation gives CASSYHEKANVLTF.

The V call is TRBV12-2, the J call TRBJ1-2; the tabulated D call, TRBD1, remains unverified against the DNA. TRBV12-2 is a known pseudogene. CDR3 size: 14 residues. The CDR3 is CASRLWTGRRGYTF. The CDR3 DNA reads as TGTGCAAGTCGCCTCTGGACAGGGCGGCGGGGCTACACCTTC.

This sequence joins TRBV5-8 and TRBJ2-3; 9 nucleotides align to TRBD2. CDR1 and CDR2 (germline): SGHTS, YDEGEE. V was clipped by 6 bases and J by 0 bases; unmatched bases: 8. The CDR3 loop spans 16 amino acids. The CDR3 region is CASIPGLAPSTDTQYF. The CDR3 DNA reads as TGTGCCAGCATCCCGGGACTAGCACCTAGCACAGATACGCAGTATTTT.

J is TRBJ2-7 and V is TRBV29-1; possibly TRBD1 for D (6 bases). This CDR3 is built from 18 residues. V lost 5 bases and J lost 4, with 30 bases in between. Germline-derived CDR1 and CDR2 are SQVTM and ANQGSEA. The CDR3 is CSVCPGPRGFHPGYEQYF. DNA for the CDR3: TGCAGCGTTTGTCCGGGACCCAGGGGCTTCCATCCCGGATACGAGCAGTACTTC.

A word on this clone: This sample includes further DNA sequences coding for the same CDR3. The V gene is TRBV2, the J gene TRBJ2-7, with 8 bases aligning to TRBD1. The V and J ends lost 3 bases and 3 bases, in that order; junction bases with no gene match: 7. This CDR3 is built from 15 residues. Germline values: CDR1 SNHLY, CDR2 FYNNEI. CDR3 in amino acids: CASSEGQGALYEQYF. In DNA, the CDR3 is TGTGCCAGCAGTGAGGGCCAGGGGGCTCTCTACGAGCAGTACTTC. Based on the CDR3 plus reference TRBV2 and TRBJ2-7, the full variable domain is EPEVTQTPSHQVTQMGQEVILRCVPISNHLYFYWYRQILGQKVEFLVSFYNNEISEKSEIFDDQFSVERPDGSNFTLKIRSTKLEDSAMYFCASSEGQGALYEQYFGPGTRLTVT.

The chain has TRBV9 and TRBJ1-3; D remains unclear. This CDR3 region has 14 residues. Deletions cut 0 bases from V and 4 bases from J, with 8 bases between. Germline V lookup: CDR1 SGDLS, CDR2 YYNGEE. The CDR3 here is CASSVGESGNTIYF. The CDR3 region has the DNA TGTGCCAGCAGCGTAGGTGAGAGCGGAAACACCATATATTTT.

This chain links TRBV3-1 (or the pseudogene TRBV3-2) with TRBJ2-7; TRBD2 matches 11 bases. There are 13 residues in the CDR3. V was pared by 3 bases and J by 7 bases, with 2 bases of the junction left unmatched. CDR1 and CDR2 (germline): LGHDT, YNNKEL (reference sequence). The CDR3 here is CASSQASGREQYF. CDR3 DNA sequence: TGTGCCAGCAGCCAGGCTAGCGGGAGGGAGCAGTACTTC.

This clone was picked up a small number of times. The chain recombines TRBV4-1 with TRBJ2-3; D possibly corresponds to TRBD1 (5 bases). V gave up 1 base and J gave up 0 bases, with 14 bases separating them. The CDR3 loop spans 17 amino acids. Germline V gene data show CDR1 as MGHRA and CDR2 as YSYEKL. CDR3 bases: TGCGCCAGCAGCCAAGCCCCCCAGGGAATAAGCACAGATACGCAGTATTTT. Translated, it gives CASSQAPQGISTDTQYF.

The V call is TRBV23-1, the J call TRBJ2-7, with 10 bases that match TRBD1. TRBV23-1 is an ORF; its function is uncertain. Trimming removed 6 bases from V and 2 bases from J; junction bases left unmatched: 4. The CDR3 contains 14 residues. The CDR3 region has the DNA TGCGCCAGCAGCTCCGGGACAGGGGCCTACGAGCAGTACTTC. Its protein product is CASSSGTGAYEQYF.

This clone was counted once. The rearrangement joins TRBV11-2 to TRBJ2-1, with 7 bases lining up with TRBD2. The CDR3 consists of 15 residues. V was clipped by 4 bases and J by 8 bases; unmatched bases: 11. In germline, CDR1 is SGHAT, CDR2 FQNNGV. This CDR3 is CASSYTRTSLDEQFF. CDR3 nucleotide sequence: TGTGCCAGCAGCTACACGAGGACTAGTCTGGATGAGCAGTTCTTC.

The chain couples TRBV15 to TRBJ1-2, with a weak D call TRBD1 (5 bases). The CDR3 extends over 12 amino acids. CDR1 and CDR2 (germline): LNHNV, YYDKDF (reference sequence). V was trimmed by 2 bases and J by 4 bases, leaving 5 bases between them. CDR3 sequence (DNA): TGTGCCACCAGCAGACAGGGCTATGGCTACACCTTC. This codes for CATSRQGYGYTF.

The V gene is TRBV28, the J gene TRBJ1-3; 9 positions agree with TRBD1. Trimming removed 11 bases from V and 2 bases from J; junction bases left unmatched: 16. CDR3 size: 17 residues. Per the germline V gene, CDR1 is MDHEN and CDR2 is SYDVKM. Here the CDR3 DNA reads TGTGCCGCAGCCTCCGGGACAGGGAGGGCAACTGGAAACACCATATATTTT. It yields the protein CAAASGTGRATGNTIYF. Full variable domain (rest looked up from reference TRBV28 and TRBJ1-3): DVKVTQSSRYLVKRTGEKVFLECVQDMDHENMFWYRQDPGLGLRLIYFSYDVKMKEKGDIPEGYSVSREKKERFSLILESASTNQTSMYLCAAASGTGRATGNTIYFGEGSWLTVV.

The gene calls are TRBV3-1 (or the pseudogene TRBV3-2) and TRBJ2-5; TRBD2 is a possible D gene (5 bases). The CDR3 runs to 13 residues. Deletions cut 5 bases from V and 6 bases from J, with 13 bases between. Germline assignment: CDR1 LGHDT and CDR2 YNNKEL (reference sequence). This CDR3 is CASSSKAGQTQYF. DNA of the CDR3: TGTGCCAGCAGCTCGAAGGCGGGTCAGACCCAGTACTTC.

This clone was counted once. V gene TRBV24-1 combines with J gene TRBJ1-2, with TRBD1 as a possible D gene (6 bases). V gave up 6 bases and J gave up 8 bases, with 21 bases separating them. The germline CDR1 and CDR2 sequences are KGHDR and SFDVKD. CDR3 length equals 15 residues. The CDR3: CATSFGDTSDGGYTF. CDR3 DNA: TGTGCCACCAGTTTTGGGGACACATCGGACGGAGGCTACACCTTC.

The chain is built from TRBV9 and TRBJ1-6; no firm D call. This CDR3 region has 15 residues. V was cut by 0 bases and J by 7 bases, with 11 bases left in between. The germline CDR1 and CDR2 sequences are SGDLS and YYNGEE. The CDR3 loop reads CASSVGGPSNSPLHF. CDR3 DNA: TGTGCCAGCAGCGTAGGTGGGCCGTCAAATTCACCCCTCCACTTT. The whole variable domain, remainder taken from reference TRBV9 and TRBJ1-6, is DSGVTQTPKHLITATGQRVTLRCSPRSGDLSVYWYQQSLDQGLQFLIQYYNGEERAKGNILERFSAQQFPDLHSELNLSSLELGDSALYFCASSVGGPSNSPLHFGNGTRLTVT.

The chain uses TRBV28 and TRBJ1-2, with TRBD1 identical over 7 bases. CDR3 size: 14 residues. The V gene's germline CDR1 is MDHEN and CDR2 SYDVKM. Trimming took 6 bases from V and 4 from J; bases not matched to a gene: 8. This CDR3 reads CASRLRGQGYGYTF. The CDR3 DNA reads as TGTGCCAGCAGGCTTAGGGGGCAGGGCTATGGCTACACCTTC.

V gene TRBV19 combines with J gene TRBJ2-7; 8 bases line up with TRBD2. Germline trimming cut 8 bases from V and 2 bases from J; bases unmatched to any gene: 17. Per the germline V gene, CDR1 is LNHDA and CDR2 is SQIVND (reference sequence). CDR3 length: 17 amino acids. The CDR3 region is CASGRVGLAGPTYEQYF. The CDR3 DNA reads TGTGCCAGTGGCCGGGTGGGTCTAGCGGGCCCAACCTACGAGCAGTACTTC.

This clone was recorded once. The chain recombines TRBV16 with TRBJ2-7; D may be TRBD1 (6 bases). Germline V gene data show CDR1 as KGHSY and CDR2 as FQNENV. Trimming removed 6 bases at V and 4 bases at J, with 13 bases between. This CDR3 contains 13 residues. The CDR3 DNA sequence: TGTGCCAGCAGAGACACGGACAGATACGAGCAGTACTTC. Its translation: CASRDTDRYEQYF. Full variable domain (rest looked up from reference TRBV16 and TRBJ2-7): GEEVAQTPKHLVRGEGQKAKLYCAPIKGHSYVFWYQQVLKNEFKFLISFQNENVFDETGMPKERFSAKCLPNSPCSLEIQATKLEDSAVYFCASRDTDRYEQYFGPGTRLTVT.